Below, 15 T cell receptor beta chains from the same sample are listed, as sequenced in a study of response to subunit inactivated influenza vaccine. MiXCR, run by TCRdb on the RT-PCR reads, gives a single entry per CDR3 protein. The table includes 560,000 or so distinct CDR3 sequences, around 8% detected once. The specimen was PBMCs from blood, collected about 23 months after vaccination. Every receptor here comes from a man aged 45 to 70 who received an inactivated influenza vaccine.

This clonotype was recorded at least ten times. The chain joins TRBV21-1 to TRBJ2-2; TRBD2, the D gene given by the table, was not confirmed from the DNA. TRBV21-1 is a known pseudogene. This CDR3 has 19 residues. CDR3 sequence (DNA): TGTGCCAGCAGCAAAGTACTAGCGGGAGTAATCCCCAACACCGGGGAGCTGTTTTTT. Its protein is CASSKVLAGVIPNTGELFF.

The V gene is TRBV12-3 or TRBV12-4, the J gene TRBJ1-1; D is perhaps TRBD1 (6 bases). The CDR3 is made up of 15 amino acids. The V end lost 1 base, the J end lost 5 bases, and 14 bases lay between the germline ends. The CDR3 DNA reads TGTGCCAGCAGTTTAGGTGGTAGGGGGGGAACTGAAGCTTTCTTT. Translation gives CASSLGGRGGTEAFF.

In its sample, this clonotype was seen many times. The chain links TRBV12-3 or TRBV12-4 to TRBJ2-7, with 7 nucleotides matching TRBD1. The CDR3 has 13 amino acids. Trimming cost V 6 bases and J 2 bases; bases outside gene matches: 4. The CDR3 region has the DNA TGTGCCAGCAGGGGGACAGTTGCCTACGAGCAGTACTTC. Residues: CASRGTVAYEQYF.

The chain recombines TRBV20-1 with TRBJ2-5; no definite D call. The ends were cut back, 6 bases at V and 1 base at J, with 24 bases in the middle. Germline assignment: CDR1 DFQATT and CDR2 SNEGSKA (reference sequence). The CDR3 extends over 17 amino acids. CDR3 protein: CSADNWSVRTFQETQYF. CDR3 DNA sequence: TGCAGTGCCGACAATTGGTCTGTCAGAACCTTCCAAGAGACCCAGTACTTC.

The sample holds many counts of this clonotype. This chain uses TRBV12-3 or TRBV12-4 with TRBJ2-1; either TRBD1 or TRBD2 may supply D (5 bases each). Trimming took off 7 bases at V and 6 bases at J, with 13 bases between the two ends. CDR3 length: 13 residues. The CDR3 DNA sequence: TGTGCCAGCACCGTGGGACCCCGCAATGAGCAGTTCTTC. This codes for CASTVGPRNEQFF.

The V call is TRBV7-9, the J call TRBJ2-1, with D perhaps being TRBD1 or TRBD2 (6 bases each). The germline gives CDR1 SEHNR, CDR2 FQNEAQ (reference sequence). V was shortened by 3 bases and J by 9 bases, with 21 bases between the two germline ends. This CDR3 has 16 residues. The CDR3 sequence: CASSFSPRGRIGEQFF. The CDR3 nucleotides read TGTGCCAGCAGCTTCTCCCCACGGGGGCGCATTGGTGAGCAGTTCTTC.

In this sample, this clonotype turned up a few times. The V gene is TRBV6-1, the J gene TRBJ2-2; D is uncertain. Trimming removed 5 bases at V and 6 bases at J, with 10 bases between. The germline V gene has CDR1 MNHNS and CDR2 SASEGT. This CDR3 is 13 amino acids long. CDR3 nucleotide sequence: TGTGCCAGCAGTCCCCAGATAGCCGGGGAGCTGTTTTTT. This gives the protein CASSPQIAGELFF.

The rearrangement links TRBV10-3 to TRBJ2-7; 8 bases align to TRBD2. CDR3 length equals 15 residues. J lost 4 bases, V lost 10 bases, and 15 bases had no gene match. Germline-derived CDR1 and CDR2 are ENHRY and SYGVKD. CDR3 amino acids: CATSAGLDLVYEQYF. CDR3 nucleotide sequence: TGTGCCACATCTGCGGGACTAGATTTAGTTTACGAGCAGTACTTC.

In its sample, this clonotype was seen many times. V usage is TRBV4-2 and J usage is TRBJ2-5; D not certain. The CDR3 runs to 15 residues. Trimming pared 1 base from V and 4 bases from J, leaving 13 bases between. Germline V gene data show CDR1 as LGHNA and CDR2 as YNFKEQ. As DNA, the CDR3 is TGTGCCAGCAGCCAAGGAATTGGCGAACCAGAGACCCAGTACTTC. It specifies CASSQGIGEPETQYF.

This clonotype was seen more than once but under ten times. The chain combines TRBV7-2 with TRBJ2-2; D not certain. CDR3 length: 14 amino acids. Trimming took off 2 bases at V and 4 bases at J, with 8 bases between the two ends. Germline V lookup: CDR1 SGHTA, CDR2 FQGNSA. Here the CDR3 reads CASSLSYGTGELFF. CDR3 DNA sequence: TGTGCCAGCAGCTTATCATACGGCACCGGGGAGCTGTTTTTT.

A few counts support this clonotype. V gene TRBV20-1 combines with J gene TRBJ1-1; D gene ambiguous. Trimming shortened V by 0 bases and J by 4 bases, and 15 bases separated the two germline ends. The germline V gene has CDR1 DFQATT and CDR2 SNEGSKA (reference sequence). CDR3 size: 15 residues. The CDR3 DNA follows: TGCAGTGCTAGAGATACCCCCTCACGCGGCACTGAAGCTTTCTTT. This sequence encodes CSARDTPSRGTEAFF.

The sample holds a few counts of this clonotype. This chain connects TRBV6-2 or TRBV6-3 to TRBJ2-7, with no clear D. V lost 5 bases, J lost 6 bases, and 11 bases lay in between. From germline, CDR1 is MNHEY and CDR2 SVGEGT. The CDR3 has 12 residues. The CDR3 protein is CASSRRRTEQYF. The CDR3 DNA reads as TGTGCCAGCAGTCGTCGAAGGACCGAGCAGTACTTC.

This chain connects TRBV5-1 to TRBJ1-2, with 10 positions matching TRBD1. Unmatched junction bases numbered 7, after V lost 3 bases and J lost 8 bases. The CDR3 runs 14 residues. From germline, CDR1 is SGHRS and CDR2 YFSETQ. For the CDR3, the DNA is TGCGCCAGCAGCTCCGGGACAGGGGCTGGCGGCTACACCTTC. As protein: CASSSGTGAGGYTF.

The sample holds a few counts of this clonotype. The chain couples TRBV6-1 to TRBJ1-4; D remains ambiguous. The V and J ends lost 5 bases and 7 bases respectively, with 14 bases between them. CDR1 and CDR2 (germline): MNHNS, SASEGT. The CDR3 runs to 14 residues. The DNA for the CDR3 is TGTGCCAGCAGTCGCCCCCCGGCGCCTGAAAAACTGTTTTTT. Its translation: CASSRPPAPEKLFF.

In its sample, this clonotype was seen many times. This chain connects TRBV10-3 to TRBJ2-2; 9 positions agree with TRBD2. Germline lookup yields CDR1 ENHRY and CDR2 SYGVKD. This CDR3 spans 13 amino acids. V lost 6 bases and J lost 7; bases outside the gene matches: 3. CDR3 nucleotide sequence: TGTGCCATCAGAGGGACTAGCAACGGGGAGCTGTTTTTT. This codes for CAIRGTSNGELFF.